This T cell receptor (beta chain) was sequenced for a study of CD8+CD57+ T cells in acquired aplastic anemia. The CDR3 runs to 15 residues. V was pared by 5 bases and J by 4 bases, with 7 bases of the junction left unmatched. Per the germline V gene, CDR1 is SGHTA and CDR2 is FQGNSA. Findings of the study overall: Between patients and controls, CD8+ Simpson's diversity did not vary significantly. Overlapping CD8+ CDR3 repertoires of patients and controls contained about 27 shared sequences.

Genomic DNA acted as the template from which TCR beta VDJ combination and CDR3 sequence profiling were carried out. TCRdb re-called the reads through MiXCR, storing one row per CDR3 protein. The sample lists 250,000 to 300,000 distinct CDR3 sequences; 50% to 65% were seen once. Sequencing was done on patients that had shown CD8+CD57+ cell expansion by flow cytometry. Regarding this clonotype: The target antigen is unknown.

The sequencing sample was made of sorted CD4+, CD8+, or CD8+CD57+ T cells (not recorded which) from PBMCs. This receptor was obtained from a human donor with aplastic anemia. The rearrangement uses TRBV7-2 and TRBJ2-5; 10 nucleotides agree with TRBD1. CDR3 nucleotides: TGTGCCAGCAGCCCGGGACAGGGGTGGGCAGAGACCCAGTACTTC. As protein: CASSPGQGWAETQYF.